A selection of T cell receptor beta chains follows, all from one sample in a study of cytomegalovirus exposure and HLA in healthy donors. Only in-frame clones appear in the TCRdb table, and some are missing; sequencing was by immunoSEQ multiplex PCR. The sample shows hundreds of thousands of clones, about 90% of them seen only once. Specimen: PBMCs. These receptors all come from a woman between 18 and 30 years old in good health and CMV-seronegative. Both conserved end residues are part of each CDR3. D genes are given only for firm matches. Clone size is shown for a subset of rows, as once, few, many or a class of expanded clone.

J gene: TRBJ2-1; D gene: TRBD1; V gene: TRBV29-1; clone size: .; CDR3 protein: CSVDRVDNEQFF; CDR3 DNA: TGCAGCGTAGACAGGGTCGACAATGAGCAGTTCTTC
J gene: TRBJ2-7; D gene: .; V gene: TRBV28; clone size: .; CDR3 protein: CASSLPPPPYEQYF; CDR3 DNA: TGTGCCAGCAGTTTACCTCCCCCCCCCTACGAGCAGTACTTC
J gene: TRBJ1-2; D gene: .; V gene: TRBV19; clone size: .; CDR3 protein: CASSTPELGHYGYTF; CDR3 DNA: TGTGCCAGTAGTACCCCGGAGTTGGGTCACTATGGCTACACCTTC
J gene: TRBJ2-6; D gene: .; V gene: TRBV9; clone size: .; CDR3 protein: CASSVMEGTNVLTF; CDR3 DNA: TGTGCCAGCAGCGTAATGGAGGGAACCAACGTCCTGACTTTC
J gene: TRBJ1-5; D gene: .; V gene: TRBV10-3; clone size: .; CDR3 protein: CAISERGSNQPQHF; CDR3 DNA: TGTGCCATCAGTGAGCGAGGGAGCAATCAGCCCCAGCATTTT
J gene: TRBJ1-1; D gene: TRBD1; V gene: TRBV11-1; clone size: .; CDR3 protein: CASSSLGQGKRNTEAFF; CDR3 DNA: TGTGCCAGCAGCTCCCTAGGACAGGGTAAAAGGAACACTGAAGCTTTCTTT
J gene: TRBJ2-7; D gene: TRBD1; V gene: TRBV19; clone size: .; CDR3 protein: CASSSGQGDYEQYF; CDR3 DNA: TGTGCCAGTAGTTCGGGACAGGGTGACTACGAGCAGTACTTC
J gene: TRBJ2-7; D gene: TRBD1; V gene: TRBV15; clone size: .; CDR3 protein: CATSMGTGVYEQYF; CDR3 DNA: TGTGCCACCAGCATGGGGACAGGGGTATACGAGCAGTACTTC
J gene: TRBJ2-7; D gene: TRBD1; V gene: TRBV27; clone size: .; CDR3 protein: CASSLIPPDRGTYEQYF; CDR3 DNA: TGTGCCAGCAGTTTGATCCCTCCCGACAGGGGGACGTACGAGCAGTACTTC
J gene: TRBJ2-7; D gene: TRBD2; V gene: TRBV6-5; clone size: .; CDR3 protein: CASSFPVREGPYEQYF; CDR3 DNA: TGTGCCAGCAGTTTCCCAGTACGGGAGGGTCCCTACGAGCAGTACTTC
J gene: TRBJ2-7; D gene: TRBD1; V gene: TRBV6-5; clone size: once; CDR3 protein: CASSTGVVYEQYF; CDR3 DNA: TGTGCCAGCTCGACAGGGGTGGTCTACGAGCAGTACTTC
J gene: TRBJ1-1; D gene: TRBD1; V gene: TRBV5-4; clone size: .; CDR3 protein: CASSLTGQGNTEAFF; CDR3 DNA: TGTGCCAGCAGCTTGACGGGACAGGGTAACACTGAAGCTTTCTTT
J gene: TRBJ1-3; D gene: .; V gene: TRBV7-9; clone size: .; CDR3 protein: CASSLGAGNTIYF; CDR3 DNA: TGTGCCAGCTCCTTGGGGGCGGGAAACACCATATATTTT
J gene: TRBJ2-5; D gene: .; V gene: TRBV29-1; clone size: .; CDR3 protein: CSVATGPQETQYF; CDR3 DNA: TGCAGCGTTGCCACAGGGCCCCAAGAGACCCAGTACTTC
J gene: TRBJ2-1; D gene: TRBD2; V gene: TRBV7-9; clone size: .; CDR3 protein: CASSLTGLAGEQFF; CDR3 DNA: TGTGCCAGCAGCTTAACCGGACTAGCGGGTGAGCAGTTCTTC
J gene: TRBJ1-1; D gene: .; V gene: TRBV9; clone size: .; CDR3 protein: CASSVGQAGEAFF; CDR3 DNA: TGTGCCAGCAGCGTAGGACAGGCTGGTGAAGCTTTCTTT
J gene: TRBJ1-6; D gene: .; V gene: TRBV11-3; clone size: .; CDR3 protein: CASSKGSYNSPLHF; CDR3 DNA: TGTGCCAGCAGTAAGGGGTCCTATAATTCACCCCTCCACTTT
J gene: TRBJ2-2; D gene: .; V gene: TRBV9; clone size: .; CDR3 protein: CASRGQNTGELFF; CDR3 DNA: TGTGCCAGCAGAGGACAGAACACCGGGGAGCTGTTTTTT
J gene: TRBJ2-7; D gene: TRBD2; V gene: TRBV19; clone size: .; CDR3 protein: CASRYRLAGTYEQYF; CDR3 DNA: TGTGCCAGTAGATACAGACTAGCGGGAACCTACGAGCAGTACTTC
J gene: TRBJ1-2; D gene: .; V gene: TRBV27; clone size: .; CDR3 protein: CASSLFWGDGYTF; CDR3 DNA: TGTGCCAGCAGTTTATTTTGGGGCGATGGCTACACCTTC
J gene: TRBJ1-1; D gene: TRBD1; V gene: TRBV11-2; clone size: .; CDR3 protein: CASSPSGQGASAFF; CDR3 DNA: TGTGCCAGCAGCCCAAGTGGGCAGGGGGCGAGCGCTTTCTTT
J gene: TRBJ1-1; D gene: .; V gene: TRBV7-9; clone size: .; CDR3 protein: CASTQGGPTEAFF; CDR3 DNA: TGTGCCAGCACCCAGGGAGGGCCGACTGAAGCTTTCTTT
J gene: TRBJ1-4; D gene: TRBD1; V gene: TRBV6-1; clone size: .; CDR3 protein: CASSLGTGNGKLFF; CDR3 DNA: TGTGCCAGCAGTTTGGGGACAGGGAACGGAAAACTGTTTTTT
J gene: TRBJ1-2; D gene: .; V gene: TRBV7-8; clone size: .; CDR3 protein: CASSSDRRGGYTF; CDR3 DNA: TGTGCCAGCAGCTCTGACAGGCGAGGTGGCTACACCTTC
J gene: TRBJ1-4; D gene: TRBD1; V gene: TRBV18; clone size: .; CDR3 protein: CASSPLRTGGRTNEKLFF; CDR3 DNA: TGTGCCAGCTCACCCCTAAGGACAGGGGGGAGAACTAATGAAAAACTGTTTTTT
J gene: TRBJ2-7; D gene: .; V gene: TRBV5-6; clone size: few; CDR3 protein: CASSLGADRSYEQYF; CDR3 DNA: TGTGCCAGCAGCTTAGGGGCTGACCGCTCCTACGAGCAGTACTTC
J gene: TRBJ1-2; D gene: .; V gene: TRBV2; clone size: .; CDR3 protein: CASRETGNSFGYTF; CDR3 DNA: TGTGCCAGCAGGGAAACAGGAAATTCCTTTGGCTACACCTTC
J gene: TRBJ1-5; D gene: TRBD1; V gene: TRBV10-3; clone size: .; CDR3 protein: CATRTGVDQPQHF; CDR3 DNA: TGTGCCACCCGGACAGGGGTGGACCAGCCCCAGCATTTT
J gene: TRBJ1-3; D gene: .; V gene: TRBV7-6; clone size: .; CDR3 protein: CASSLDGGSGNTIYF; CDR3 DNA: TGTGCCAGCAGCTTAGATGGGGGCTCGGGAAACACCATATATTTT
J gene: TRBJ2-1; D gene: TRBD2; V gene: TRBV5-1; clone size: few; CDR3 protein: CASNGLAGSNEQFF; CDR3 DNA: TGCGCCAGCAACGGACTAGCGGGAAGCAATGAGCAGTTCTTC
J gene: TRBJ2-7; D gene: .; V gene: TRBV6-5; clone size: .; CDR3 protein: CASSYALPASGEQYF; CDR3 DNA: TGTGCCAGCAGTTACGCTCTTCCTGCTTCCGGGGAGCAGTACTTC
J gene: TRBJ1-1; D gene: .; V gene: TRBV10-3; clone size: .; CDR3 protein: CAIRPPVMNTEAFF; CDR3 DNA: TGTGCCATCAGGCCGCCCGTGATGAACACCGAAGCTTTCTTT
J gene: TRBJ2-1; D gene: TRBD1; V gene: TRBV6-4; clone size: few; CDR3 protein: CASGDRDNEQFF; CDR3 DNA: TGTGCCAGCGGGGACAGGGACAATGAGCAGTTCTTC
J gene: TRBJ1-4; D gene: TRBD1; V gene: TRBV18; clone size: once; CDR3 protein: CASSPPGQDQKLFF; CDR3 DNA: TGTGCCAGCTCACCCCCGGGACAGGACCAAAAACTGTTTTTT
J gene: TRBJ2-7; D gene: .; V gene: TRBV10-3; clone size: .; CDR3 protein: CAISLTDSYEQYF; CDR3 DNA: TGTGCCATCTCCCTGACAGACTCCTACGAGCAGTACTTC
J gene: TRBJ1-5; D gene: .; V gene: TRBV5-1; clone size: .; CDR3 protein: CASSINGGSNQPQHF; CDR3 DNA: TGCGCCAGCAGCATCAATGGGGGGAGCAATCAGCCCCAGCATTTT
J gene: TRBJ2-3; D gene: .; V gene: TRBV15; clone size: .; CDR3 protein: CATSRVGGVMGDTQYF; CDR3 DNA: TGTGCCACCAGCAGAGTCGGCGGGGTGATGGGAGATACGCAGTATTTT
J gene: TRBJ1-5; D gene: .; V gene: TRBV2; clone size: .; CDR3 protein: CASIKDSYSNQPQHF; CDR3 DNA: TGTGCCAGCATCAAAGACAGCTATAGCAATCAGCCCCAGCATTTT
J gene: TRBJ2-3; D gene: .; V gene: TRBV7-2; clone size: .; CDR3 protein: CASSPGPTRTITQYF; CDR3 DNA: TGTGCCAGCAGCCCCGGTCCCACCCGGACTATTACGCAGTATTTT
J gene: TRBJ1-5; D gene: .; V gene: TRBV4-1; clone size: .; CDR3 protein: CASSQDWGSGVRGNQPQHF; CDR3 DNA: TGCGCCAGCAGCCAAGATTGGGGTTCGGGGGTTCGAGGCAATCAGCCCCAGCATTTT
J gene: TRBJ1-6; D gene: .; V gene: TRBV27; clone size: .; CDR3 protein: CASSFGGSSYNSPLHF; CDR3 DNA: TGTGCCAGCAGTTTCGGGGGGAGCTCCTATAATTCACCCCTCCACTTT
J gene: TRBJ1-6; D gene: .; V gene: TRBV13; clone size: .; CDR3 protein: CASSFGPGQYNSPLHF; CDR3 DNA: .
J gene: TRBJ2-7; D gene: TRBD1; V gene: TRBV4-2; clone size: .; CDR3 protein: CASSQDWGQSTYEQYF; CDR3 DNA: TGTGCCAGCAGCCAAGACTGGGGACAGTCGACCTACGAGCAGTACTTC
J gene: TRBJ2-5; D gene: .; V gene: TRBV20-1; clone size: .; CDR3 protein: CSASQGETQYF; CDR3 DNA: TGCAGTGCTAGTCAGGGAGAGACCCAGTACTTC
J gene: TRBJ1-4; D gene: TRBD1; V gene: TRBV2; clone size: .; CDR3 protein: CASSDRTGGEKLFF; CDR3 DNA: TGTGCCAGCAGTGACCGGACAGGGGGGGAAAAACTGTTTTTT
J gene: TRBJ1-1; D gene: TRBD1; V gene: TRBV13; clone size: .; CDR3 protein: CASSFPTGGGGAFF; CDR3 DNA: TGTGCCAGCAGCTTTCCAACAGGGGGCGGTGGGGCTTTCTTT
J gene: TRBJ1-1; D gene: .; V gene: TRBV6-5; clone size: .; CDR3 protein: CASSYGGMVEAFF; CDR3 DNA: TGTGCCAGCAGTTATGGTGGCATGGTAGAAGCTTTCTTT
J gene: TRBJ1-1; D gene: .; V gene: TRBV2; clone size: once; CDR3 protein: CASSDQGNTEAFF; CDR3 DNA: TGTGCCAGCAGTGACCAGGGGAACACTGAAGCTTTCTTT
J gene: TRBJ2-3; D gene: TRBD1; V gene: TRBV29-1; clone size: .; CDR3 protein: CSVPLGQGPDTQYF; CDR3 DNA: TGCAGCGTCCCACTAGGACAGGGGCCGGATACGCAGTATTTT
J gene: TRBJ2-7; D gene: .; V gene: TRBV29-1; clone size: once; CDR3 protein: CSVPGLKKPYEQYF; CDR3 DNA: TGCAGCGTTCCAGGGCTGAAGAAACCCTACGAGCAGTACTTC
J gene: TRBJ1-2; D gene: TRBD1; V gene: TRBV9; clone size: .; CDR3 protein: CASSPREGAFGGYTF; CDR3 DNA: TGTGCCAGCAGCCCCCGGGAGGGGGCGTTCGGTGGCTACACCTTC
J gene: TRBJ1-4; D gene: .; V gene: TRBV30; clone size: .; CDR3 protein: CAWSVRGAGEKLFF; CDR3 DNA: TGTGCCTGGAGTGTACGGGGGGCGGGGGAAAAACTGTTTTTT